The present entry profiles one TCR beta chain with its context. Assay used: immunoSEQ multiplex PCR; TCRdb lists only in-frame clones, some missing. The table has about 2.1 million clones, just under 95% seen once. In the naive CD8 group, cells lacked CD45RO and were positively selected for CCR7, so terminally differentiated effector memory CD45RA+ cells were left out. This sample is drawn from a study of shared clonotypes between healthy human individuals. At the level of the study: Donor ages ranged 18 to 49 years: a couple of women, a few men. For every donor, three CD4 naive, three CD4 memory, two CD8 naive and one CD8 memory plates were used.

CDR1 and CDR2 from the germline V gene are MDHEN and SYDVKM. The CDR3 contains 16 residues. Trimming cost V 3 bases and J 4 bases, with 18 bases left between them. The receptor was derived from a man aged 18 to 30 in good health. Some clones in this sample may be carry-over from other donors' samples. The genes are TRBV28 and TRBJ1-2; D is possibly TRBD1 (6 bases). Sequencing used naive CD8+ T cells from PBMCs. This chain's CDR3 is CASSFGIVGGSYGYTF. For the CDR3, the DNA is TGTGCCAGCAGTTTTGGCATAGTAGGGGGGAGCTATGGCTACACCTTC.